What follows are 4 T cell receptor beta chains derived from one specimen sequenced in a study of cytomegalovirus exposure and HLA in healthy donors. PCR was performed using 60 Vbeta and 13 Jbeta primers. Sequencing was performed with immunoSEQ multiplex PCR; in TCRdb, only in-frame clones are kept and a portion is missing. This repertoire shows 63,000 or so clones, 73% found once; its top ten account for roughly 5.9%. The sequenced sample was PBMCs. These receptors originate from a man aged 50-59 years in good health and CMV-seronegative.

The J gene is TRBJ1-2, the V gene TRBV5-4; TRBD1 matches 11 bases. Germline-derived CDR1 and CDR2 are SGHNT and YYREEE (reference sequence). After removal of 6 bases from V and 6 bases from J, the junction contained 13 bases not matched to a gene. This CDR3 comprises 16 residues. The CDR3: CASNSGQDRGRNGYTF. The CDR3 DNA sequence: TGTGCCAGCAACTCCGGCCAGGACAGGGGGCGCAATGGCTACACCTTC.

The chain has TRBV5-5 and TRBJ1-2; the match to TRBD1 covers 9 bases. The V gene's germline CDR1 is SGHKS and CDR2 YYEKEE (reference sequence). The CDR3 is 18 amino acids. V trimming: 4 bases; J trimming: 4 bases; junction bases outside the gene matches: 17. The CDR3 spells CASSHTFRDRVVGYGYTF. The CDR3 DNA follows: TGTGCCAGCAGCCATACCTTCCGGGACAGGGTAGTGGGCTATGGCTACACCTTC. The full variable domain, its missing parts supplied by reference TRBV5-5 and TRBJ1-2, is DAGVTQSPTHLIKTRGQQVTLRCSPISGHKSVSWYQQVLGQGPQFIFQYYEKEERGRGNFPDRFSARQFPNYSSELNVNALLLGDSALYLCASSHTFRDRVVGYGYTFGSGTRLTVV.

This sequence joins TRBV10-1 and TRBJ2-2; the D gene is possibly TRBD1 (5 bases). Looked up from germline, CDR1 is WNHNN and CDR2 is SYGVQD (reference sequence). This CDR3 spans 15 amino acids. The germline V and J ends were trimmed by 0 bases and 5 bases, with 10 bases remaining between them. The CDR3 DNA is TGCGCCAGCAGTGAGTCCGGACACCCTACCGGGGAGCTGTTTTTT. Translated, it gives CASSESGHPTGELFF.

This chain connects TRBV10-1 to TRBJ1-2, with TRBD1 identical over 7 bases. The ends lost 4 bases at V and 5 bases at J; junction bases unmatched: 7. CDR1 and CDR2 (germline): WNHNN, SYGVQD (reference sequence). The CDR3 extends over 14 amino acids. The CDR3 nucleotides are TGCGCCAGCAGTGCATCGACAGGGAAGTATGGCTACACCTTC. Amino acid sequence: CASSASTGKYGYTF.